The 13 T cell receptor beta chains below were found in one sample sequenced in a study of shared clonotypes between healthy human individuals. Method: immunoSEQ multiplex PCR; TCRdb's copy keeps in-frame clones and lacks some. The table includes 2,500,000 or so clones, approximately 90% detected once. The sequenced sample was naive CD4+ T cells sorted from blood. Noted subset: CD45RA+ positively selected. Every receptor here comes from a man aged 18 to 35 in good health.

The J gene is TRBJ2-1, the V gene TRBV11-2; D perhaps matches TRBD1 (5 bases). Per the germline V gene, CDR1 is SGHAT and CDR2 is FQNNGV. V lost 1 base to trimming and J lost 9 bases, with 13 bases between them. CDR3 length: 14 amino acids. This CDR3 is CASSLVSQGSEQFF. The CDR3 DNA follows: TGTGCCAGCAGCTTAGTTTCTCAGGGCAGTGAGCAGTTCTTC.

The chain links TRBV7-6 to TRBJ2-5, with 8 bases fitting TRBD2. J gave up 4 bases and V 6 bases, and 10 bases lay outside the gene matches. The CDR3 is made up of 15 amino acids. CDR1 is SGHVS and CDR2 is FNYEAQ in the germline V gene. CDR3 in amino acids: CASRNTAGGRETQYF. CDR3 sequence (DNA): TGTGCCAGCAGGAACACGGCGGGGGGCCGAGAGACCCAGTACTTC.

This clone was detected once. J is TRBJ1-5 and V is TRBV4-2, with TRBD1 as a possible D gene (5 bases). The CDR3 is made up of 15 amino acids. CDR1 is LGHNA, CDR2 YNFKEQ, per germline. Between the trimmed V and J ends, which lost 1 base and 0 bases, there was a span of 7 bases. CDR3 nucleotide sequence: TGTGCCAGCAGCCAAGGGGGGAATAGCAATCAGCCCCAGCATTTT. Encoded protein: CASSQGGNSNQPQHF.

This chain connects TRBV9 to TRBJ2-5; no definite D call. Germline CDR1 is SGDLS and CDR2 is YYNGEE. The CDR3 spans 13 residues. The germline V and J ends were trimmed by 0 bases and 5 bases, with 8 bases remaining between them. The CDR3 bases are TGTGCCAGCAGCGTAGACCAAGGCGAGACCCAGTACTTC. Protein: CASSVDQGETQYF.

This clone was detected only once. The chain has TRBV18 and TRBJ2-5; 7 positions match TRBD1. The V gene's germline CDR1 is KGHSH and CDR2 LQKENI. The V segment lost 4 bases and the J segment 2 bases; nucleotides outside the gene matches: 4. The CDR3 has 14 amino acids. CDR3 coding DNA: TGTGCCAGCTCACGGGGACAGCAACAAGAGACCCAGTACTTC. This codes for CASSRGQQQETQYF.

This clone has a single count. This chain joins TRBV9 and TRBJ1-6; D gene unclear. This CDR3 is built from 14 residues. Trimming took 2 bases from V and 4 from J, leaving 7 bases between them. Germline V CDR1 and CDR2: SGDLS, YYNGEE. The DNA of the CDR3 is TGTGCCAGCAGCGTTGACCATTATAATTCACCCCTCCACTTT. Translation gives CASSVDHYNSPLHF.

This clone has more than one count but fewer than ten. The gene calls are TRBV25-1 and TRBJ1-2; D remains unclear. Germline V gene lookup returns CDR1 MGHDK and CDR2 SYGVNS. The CDR3 length is 14 residues. Trimming shortened V by 2 bases and J by 2 bases, and 9 bases separated the two germline ends. The chain's CDR3 is CASSELGSNYGYTF. The DNA of the CDR3 is TGTGCCAGCAGTGAACTCGGGAGCAACTATGGCTACACCTTC.

A single count supports this clone. The same CDR3 also results from other DNA sequences found in this sample. The rearrangement joins TRBV30 to TRBJ2-7; D might be TRBD1 (6 bases). The CDR3 contains 12 residues. Germline V CDR1 and CDR2: GTSNPN, SVGIG (reference sequence). V lost 1 base and J lost 6, with 10 bases in between. CDR3: CAWSATGTEQYF. The CDR3 nucleotides are TGTGCCTGGAGTGCCACAGGGACCGAGCAGTACTTC. Full variable domain (missing parts from reference TRBV30 and TRBJ2-7): SQTIHQWPATLVQPVGSPLSLECTVEGTSNPNLYWYRQAAGRGLQLLFYSVGIGQISSEVPQNLSASRPQDRQFILSSKKLLLSDSGFYLCAWSATGTEQYFGPGTRLTVT.

There are a few counts of this clone. V gene TRBV4-2 combines with J gene TRBJ2-5; D is perhaps TRBD1 (5 bases). Trimming cost V 3 bases and J 2 bases, with 10 bases left between them. The germline V gene has CDR1 LGHNA and CDR2 YNFKEQ. The length of the CDR3 is 14 residues. The CDR3 loop reads CASSHTGQQETQYF. The CDR3 DNA is TGTGCCAGCAGCCATACAGGACAACAAGAGACCCAGTACTTC.

This chain connects TRBV6-6 to TRBJ1-1; 7 bases are a match to TRBD1. The CDR3 is 13 residues long. V trimming: 6 bases; J trimming: 6 bases; junction bases outside the gene matches: 7. Germline loops: CDR1 MNHNY, CDR2 SVGAGI (reference sequence). The CDR3 is CASSTGQVPEAFF. The CDR3 region has the DNA TGTGCCAGCAGCACCGGACAGGTCCCTGAAGCTTTCTTT.

The chain has TRBV4-1 and TRBJ2-7, with D possibly called TRBD1 or TRBD2 (5 bases each). CDR3 length equals 15 residues. The V gene lost 0 bases and the J gene lost 3 bases, with 12 bases spanning the gap. Germline V lookup: CDR1 MGHRA, CDR2 YSYEKL. CDR3 protein: CASSQDQVGDYEQYF. In DNA form, the CDR3 reads TGCGCCAGCAGCCAAGATCAGGTGGGGGACTACGAGCAGTACTTC.

The CDR3: CASSLESRPTEAFF. CDR3 nucleotide sequence: TGTGCCAGCAGCTTAGAGTCACGTCCTACTGAAGCTTTCTTT. J is TRBJ1-1 and V is TRBV7-6; no firm D call. The CDR3 contains 14 residues. Germline-derived CDR1 and CDR2 are SGHVS and FNYEAQ. The germline V and J ends were trimmed by 1 base and 5 bases, with 11 bases remaining between them.

CDR3 in amino acids: CASKPPGQGAGQYF. CDR3 nucleotide sequence: TGTGCCAGCAAACCTCCGGGACAGGGAGCAGGGCAGTACTTC. This chain joins TRBV28 and TRBJ2-7; the match to TRBD1 covers 9 bases. Trimming took 7 bases from V and 9 from J; bases not matched to a gene: 13. Germline loops: CDR1 MDHEN, CDR2 SYDVKM. The CDR3 consists of 14 residues. Full variable domain (rest looked up from reference TRBV28 and TRBJ2-7): DVKVTQSSRYLVKRTGEKVFLECVQDMDHENMFWYRQDPGLGLRLIYFSYDVKMKEKGDIPEGYSVSREKKERFSLILESASTNQTSMYLCASKPPGQGAGQYFGPGTRLTVT.